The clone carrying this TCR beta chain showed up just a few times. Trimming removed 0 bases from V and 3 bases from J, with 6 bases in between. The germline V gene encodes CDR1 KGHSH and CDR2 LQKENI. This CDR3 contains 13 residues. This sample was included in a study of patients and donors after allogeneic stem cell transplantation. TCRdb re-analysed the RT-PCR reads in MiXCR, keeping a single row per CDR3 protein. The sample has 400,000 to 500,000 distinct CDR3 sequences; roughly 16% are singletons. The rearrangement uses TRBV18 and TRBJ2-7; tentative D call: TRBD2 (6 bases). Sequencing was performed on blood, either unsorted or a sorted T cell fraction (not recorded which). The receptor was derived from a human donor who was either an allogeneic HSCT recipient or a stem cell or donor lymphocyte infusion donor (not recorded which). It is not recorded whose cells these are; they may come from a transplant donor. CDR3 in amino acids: CASSPPEGYEQYF. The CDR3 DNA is TGTGCCAGCTCACCACCGGAGGGCTACGAGCAGTACTTC.